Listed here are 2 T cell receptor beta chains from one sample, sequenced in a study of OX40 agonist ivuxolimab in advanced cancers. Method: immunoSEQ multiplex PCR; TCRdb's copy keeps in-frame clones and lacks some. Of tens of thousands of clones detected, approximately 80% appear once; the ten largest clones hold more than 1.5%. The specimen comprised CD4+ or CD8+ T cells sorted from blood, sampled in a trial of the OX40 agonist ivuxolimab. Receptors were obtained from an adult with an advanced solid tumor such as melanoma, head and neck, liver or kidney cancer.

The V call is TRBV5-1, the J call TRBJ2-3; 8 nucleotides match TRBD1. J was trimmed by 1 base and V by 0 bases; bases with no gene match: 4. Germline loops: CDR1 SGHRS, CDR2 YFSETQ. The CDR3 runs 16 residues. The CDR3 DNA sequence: TGCGCCAGCAGCTTGGGGGACAGGCTGGGCACAGATACGCAGTATTTT. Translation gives CASSLGDRLGTDTQYF.

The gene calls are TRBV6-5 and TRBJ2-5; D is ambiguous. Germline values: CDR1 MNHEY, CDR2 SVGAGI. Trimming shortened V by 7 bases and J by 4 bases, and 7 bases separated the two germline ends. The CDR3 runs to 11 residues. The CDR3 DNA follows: TGTGCCAGCACCCGAGGAGAGACCCAGTACTTC. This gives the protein CASTRGETQYF.